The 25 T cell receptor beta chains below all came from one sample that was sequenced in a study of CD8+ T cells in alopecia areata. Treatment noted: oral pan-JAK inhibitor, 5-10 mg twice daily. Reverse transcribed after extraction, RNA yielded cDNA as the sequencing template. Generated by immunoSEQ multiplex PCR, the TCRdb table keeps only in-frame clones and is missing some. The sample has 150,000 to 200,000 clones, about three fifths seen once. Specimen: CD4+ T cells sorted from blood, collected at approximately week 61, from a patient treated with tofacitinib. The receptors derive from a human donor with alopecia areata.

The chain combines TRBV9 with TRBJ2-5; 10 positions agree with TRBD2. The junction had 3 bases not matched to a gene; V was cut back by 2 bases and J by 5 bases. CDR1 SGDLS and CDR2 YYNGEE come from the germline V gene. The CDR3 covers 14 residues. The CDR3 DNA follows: TGTGCCAGCAGCGTCGGGACTAGCGATGAGACCCAGTACTTC. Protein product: CASSVGTSDETQYF.

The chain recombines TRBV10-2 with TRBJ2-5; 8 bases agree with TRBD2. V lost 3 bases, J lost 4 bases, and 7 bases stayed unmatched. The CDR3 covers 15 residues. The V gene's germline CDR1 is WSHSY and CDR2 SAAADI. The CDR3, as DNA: TGCGCCAGCAGTGATCCCACTAGCGGACTAGAGACCCAGTACTTC. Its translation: CASSDPTSGLETQYF.

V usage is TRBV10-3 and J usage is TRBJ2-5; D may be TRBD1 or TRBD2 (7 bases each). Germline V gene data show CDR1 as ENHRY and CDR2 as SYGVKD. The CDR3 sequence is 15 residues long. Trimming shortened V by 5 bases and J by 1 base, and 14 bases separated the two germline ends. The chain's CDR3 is CAISSPGGGQETQYF. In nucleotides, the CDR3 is TGTGCCATCAGTTCCCCAGGGGGGGGCCAAGAGACCCAGTACTTC.

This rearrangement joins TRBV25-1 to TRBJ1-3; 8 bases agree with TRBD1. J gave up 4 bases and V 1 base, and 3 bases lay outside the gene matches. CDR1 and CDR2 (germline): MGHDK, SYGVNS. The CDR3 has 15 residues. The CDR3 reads CASSESTGVGNTIYF. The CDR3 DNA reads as TGTGCCAGCAGTGAATCGACAGGGGTCGGAAACACCATATATTTT.

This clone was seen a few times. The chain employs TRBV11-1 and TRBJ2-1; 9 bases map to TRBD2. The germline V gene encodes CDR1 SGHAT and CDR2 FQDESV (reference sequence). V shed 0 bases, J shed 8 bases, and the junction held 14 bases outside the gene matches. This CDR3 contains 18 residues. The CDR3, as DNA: TGTGCCAGCAGCTTAGCCTTCCGCGGGGGGGCTCCGGTGGATGAGCAGTTCTTC. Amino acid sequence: CASSLAFRGGAPVDEQFF.

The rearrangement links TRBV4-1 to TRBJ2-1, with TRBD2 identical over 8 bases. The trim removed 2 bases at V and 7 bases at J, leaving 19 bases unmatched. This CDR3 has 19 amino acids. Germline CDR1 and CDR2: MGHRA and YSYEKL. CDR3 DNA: TGCGCCAGCAGCCAATACAGCTTATCGGGGGGGCCTAGTAGTAATGAGCAGTTCTTC. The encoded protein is CASSQYSLSGGPSSNEQFF.

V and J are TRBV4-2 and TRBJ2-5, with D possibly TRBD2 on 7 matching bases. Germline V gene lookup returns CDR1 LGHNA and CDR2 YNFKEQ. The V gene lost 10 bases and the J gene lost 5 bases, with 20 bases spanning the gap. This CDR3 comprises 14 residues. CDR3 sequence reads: CATSPTGGPETQYF. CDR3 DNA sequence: TGTGCCACCAGTCCGACGGGGGGCCCTGAGACCCAGTACTTC.

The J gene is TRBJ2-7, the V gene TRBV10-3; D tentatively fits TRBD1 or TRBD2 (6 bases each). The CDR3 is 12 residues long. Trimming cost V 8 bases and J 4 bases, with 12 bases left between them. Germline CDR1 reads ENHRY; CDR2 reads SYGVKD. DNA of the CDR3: TGTGCCATCGGACTACAGGGTTACGAGCAGTACTTC. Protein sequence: CAIGLQGYEQYF.

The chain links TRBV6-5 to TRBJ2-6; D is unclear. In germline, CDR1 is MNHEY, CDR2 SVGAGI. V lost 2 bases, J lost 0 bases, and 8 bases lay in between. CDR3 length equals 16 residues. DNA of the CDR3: TGTGCCAGCAGTTACGAGCGAAGCTCTGGGGCCAACGTCCTGACTTTC. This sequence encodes CASSYERSSGANVLTF.

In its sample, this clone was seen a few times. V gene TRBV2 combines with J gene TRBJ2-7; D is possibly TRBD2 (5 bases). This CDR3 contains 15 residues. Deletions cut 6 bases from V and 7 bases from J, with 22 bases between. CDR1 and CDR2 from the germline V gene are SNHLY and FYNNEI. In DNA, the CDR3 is TGTGCCAGCAGCATTGACAAGGGCGGGCTTTGGGAGCAGTACTTC. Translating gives CASSIDKGGLWEQYF. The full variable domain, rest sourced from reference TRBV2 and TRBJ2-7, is EPEVTQTPSHQVTQMGQEVILRCVPISNHLYFYWYRQILGQKVEFLVSFYNNEISEKSEIFDDQFSVERPDGSNFTLKIRSTKLEDSAMYFCASSIDKGGLWEQYFGPGTRLTVT.

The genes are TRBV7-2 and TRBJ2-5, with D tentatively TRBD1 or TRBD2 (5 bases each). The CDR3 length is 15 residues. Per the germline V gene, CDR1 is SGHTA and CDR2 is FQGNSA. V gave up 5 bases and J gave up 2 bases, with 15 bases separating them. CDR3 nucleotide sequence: TGTGCCAGCAGCAACTTATGGGGGAAACAAGAGACCCAGTACTTC. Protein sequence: CASSNLWGKQETQYF.

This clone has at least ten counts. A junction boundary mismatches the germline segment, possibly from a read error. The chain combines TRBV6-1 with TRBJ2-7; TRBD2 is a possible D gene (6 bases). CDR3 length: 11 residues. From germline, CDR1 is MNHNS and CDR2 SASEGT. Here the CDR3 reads CASSRDSLLSF. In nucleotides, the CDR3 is TGTGCCAGCAGCCGGGACTCCCTTCTCAGCTTC.

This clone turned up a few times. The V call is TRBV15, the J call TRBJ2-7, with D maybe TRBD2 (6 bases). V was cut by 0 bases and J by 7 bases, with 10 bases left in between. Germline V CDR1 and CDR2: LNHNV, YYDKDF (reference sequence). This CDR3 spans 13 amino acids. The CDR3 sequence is CATSRDFAGEQYF. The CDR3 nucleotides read TGTGCCACCAGCAGAGATTTTGCGGGGGAGCAGTACTTC.

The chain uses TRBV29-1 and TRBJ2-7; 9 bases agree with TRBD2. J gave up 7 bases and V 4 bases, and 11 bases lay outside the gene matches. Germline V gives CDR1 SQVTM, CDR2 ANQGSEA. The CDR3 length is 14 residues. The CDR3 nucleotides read TGCAGCGTTGGAGGTAGCGGGGGCCTGTGGGAGCAGTACTTC. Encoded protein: CSVGGSGGLWEQYF.

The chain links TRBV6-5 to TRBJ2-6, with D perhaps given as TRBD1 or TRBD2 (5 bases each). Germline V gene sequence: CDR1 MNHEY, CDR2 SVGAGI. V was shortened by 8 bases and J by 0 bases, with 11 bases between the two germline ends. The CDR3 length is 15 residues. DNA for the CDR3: TGTGCCAGCCTTACTAGGGGCTCTGGGGCCAACGTCCTGACTTTC. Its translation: CASLTRGSGANVLTF.

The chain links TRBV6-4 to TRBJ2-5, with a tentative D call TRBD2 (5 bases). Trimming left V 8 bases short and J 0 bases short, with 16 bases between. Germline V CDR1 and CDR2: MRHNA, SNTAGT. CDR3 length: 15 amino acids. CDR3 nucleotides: TGTGCCAGCGCCGACGGAGGAAGGTACCAAGAGACCCAGTACTTC. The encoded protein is CASADGGRYQETQYF.

In DNA, the CDR3 is TGTGCCAGCAGCTTAGCCCAGCCCCAGCATTTT. It specifies CASSLAQPQHF. J is TRBJ1-5 and V is TRBV7-9, with D uncertain. Germline CDR1 is SEHNR and CDR2 is FQNEAQ (reference sequence). The V and J ends lost 0 bases and 7 bases respectively, with 1 base between them. CDR3 length equals 11 residues.

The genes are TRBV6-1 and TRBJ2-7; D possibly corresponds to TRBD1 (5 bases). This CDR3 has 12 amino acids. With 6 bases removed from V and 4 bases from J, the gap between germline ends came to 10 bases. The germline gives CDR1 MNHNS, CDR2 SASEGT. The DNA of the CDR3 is TGTGCCAGCAGCTTGCAGGGATACGAGCAGTACTTC. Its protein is CASSLQGYEQYF.

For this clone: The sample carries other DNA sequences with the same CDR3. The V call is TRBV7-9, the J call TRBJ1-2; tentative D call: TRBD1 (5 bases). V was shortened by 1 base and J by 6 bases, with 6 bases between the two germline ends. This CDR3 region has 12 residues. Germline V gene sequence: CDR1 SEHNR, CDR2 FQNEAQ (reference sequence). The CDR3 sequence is CASSLEGHGYTF. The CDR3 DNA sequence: TGTGCCAGCAGCTTAGAGGGACATGGCTACACCTTC.

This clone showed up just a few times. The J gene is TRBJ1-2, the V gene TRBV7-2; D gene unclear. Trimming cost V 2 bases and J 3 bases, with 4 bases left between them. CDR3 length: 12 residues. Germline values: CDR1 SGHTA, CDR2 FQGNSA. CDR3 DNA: TGTGCCAGCAGCTTAAGAGACTATGGCTACACCTTC. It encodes CASSLRDYGYTF.

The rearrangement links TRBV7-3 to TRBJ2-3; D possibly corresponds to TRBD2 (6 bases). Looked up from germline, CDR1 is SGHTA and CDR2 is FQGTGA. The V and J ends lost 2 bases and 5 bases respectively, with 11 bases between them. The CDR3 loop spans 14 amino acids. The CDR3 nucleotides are TGTGCCAGCAGCTTACGTACGACTAGAGATACGCAGTATTTT. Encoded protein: CASSLRTTRDTQYF.

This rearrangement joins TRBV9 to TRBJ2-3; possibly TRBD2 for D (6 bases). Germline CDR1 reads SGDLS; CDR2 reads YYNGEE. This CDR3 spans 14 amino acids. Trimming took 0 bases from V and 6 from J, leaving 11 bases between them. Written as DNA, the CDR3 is TGTGCCAGCAGCGTAGCTACGGGGGAGGATACGCAGTATTTT. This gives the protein CASSVATGEDTQYF.

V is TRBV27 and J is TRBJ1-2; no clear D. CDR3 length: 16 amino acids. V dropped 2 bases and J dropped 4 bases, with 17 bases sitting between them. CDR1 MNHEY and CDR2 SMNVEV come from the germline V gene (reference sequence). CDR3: CASSLGARVGSYGYTF. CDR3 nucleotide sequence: TGTGCCAGCAGTTTAGGAGCGCGCGTGGGGTCCTATGGCTACACCTTC.

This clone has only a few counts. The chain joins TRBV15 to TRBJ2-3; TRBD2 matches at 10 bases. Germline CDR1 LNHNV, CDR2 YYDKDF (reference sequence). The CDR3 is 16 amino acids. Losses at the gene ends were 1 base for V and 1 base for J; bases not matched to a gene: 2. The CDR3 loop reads CATSRASGGGTDTQYF. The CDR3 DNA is TGTGCCACCAGCAGAGCTAGCGGGGGCGGCACAGATACGCAGTATTTT.

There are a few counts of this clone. CDR3 bases: TGTGCCACCAGCAGGCCCGAAGGAGGGAACACTGAAGCTTTCTTT. This translates into CATSRPEGGNTEAFF. V usage is TRBV15 and J usage is TRBJ1-1; D is unclear. Germline CDR1 and CDR2: LNHNV and YYDKDF (reference sequence). The CDR3 is 15 residues long. Trimming shortened V by 3 bases and J by 1 base, and 12 bases separated the two germline ends.